A single sample gave rise to the 17 T cell receptor beta chains below, sequenced in a study of T cell repertoires in cytomegalovirus infection. TCRdb re-called the reads through MiXCR, storing one row per CDR3 protein. Of 80,000 to 130,000 distinct CDR3 sequences listed, less than 25% are singletons. Source material: CD8+ T cells from PBMCs. The receptors were gathered from a human donor in good health (CMV status not recorded). Some clones in this sample may be carry-over from other donors' samples.

V usage is TRBV6-2 or TRBV6-3 and J usage is TRBJ2-3; D may be TRBD1 or TRBD2 (6 bases each). CDR3 length: 14 amino acids. CDR1 is MNHEY, CDR2 SVGEGT, per germline. V lost 6 bases and J 4 bases, leaving 14 bases between the germline ends. This CDR3 reads CASSLLGGPDTQYF. CDR3 nucleotides: TGTGCCAGCAGCCTTTTGGGGGGCCCAGATACGCAGTATTTT.

This clonotype was counted ten times or more. V gene TRBV19 combines with J gene TRBJ2-7; D perhaps matches TRBD2 (7 bases). Trimming took off 5 bases at V and 5 bases at J, with 13 bases between the two ends. The germline V gene encodes CDR1 LNHDA and CDR2 SQIVND (reference sequence). This CDR3 spans 13 amino acids. CDR3 bases: TGTGCCAGTAGTGCCAGGGGAGGGGACGAGCAGTACTTC. This codes for CASSARGGDEQYF.

V usage is TRBV28 and J usage is TRBJ2-1; tentative D call: TRBD2 (5 bases). Germline V gene data show CDR1 as MDHEN and CDR2 as SYDVKM. The V and J ends lost 4 bases and 3 bases respectively, with 7 bases between them. This CDR3 contains 13 residues. The CDR3 loop reads CASSSAGYNEQFF. In DNA form, the CDR3 reads TGTGCCAGCAGTTCCGCGGGCTACAATGAGCAGTTCTTC.

This clonotype was found a few times. This chain connects TRBV6-5 to TRBJ2-7; TRBD1 is a possible D gene (6 bases). The germline V gene has CDR1 MNHEY and CDR2 SVGAGI. The CDR3 is 14 amino acids. Between the trimmed V and J ends, which lost 4 bases and 1 base, there was a span of 11 bases. The CDR3 DNA sequence: TGTGCCAGCAGTTGGGGCACAGGGTCCTACGAGCAGTACTTC. It specifies CASSWGTGSYEQYF.

V usage is TRBV27 and J usage is TRBJ1-5; D is unresolved. This CDR3 has 13 residues. Germline V gene lookup returns CDR1 MNHEY and CDR2 SMNVEV (reference sequence). V shed 0 bases and J shed 5 bases, with 5 bases lying between them. In DNA, the CDR3 is TGTGCCAGCAGTTTATCGCCGGATCAGCCCCAGCATTTT. Protein product: CASSLSPDQPQHF.

This chain uses TRBV4-1 with TRBJ2-1, with 10 bases aligning to TRBD2. V shed 0 bases and J 3 bases; nucleotides not matched to a gene: 5. The germline CDR1 and CDR2 sequences are MGHRA and YSYEKL. The CDR3 is 17 amino acids. CDR3: CASSQDGSSGSYNEQFF. Here the CDR3 DNA reads TGCGCCAGCAGCCAAGATGGGTCTAGCGGGAGCTACAATGAGCAGTTCTTC.

In its sample, this clonotype was seen a few times. This rearrangement joins TRBV6-1 to TRBJ2-2; weak D call: TRBD2 (7 bases). Per germline, CDR1 MNHNS and CDR2 SASEGT. The germline V and J ends were trimmed by 5 bases and 5 bases, with 15 bases remaining between them. The CDR3 contains 15 residues. CDR3 sequence (DNA): TGTGCCAGCAGTCTCCGGGGGGCGCGGACCGGGGAGCTGTTTTTT. This codes for CASSLRGARTGELFF.

A few counts support this clonotype. This chain links TRBV11-2 with TRBJ1-5; D unclear. The V gene's germline CDR1 is SGHAT and CDR2 FQNNGV. The CDR3 loop spans 13 amino acids. V was trimmed by 3 bases and J by 6 bases, leaving 9 bases between them. The CDR3 sequence is CASSFDRSQPQHF. The CDR3 nucleotides are TGTGCCAGCAGCTTCGATCGTAGTCAGCCCCAGCATTTT.

This clonotype was found a few times. The gene calls are TRBV7-9 and TRBJ2-1, with a weak D call TRBD1 (5 bases). Germline CDR1 reads SEHNR; CDR2 reads FQNEAQ (reference sequence). V dropped 5 bases and J dropped 6 bases, with 14 bases sitting between them. The CDR3 totals 14 residues. The CDR3 here is CASSPPGLGNEQFF. The DNA of the CDR3 is TGTGCCAGCAGCCCCCCAGGGCTGGGCAATGAGCAGTTCTTC. Looking up the rest from reference TRBV7-9 and TRBJ2-1 gives the full variable domain: DTGVSQNPRHKITKRGQNVTFRCDPISEHNRLYWYRQTLGQGPEFLTYFQNEAQLEKSRLLSDRFSAERPKGSFSTLEIQRTEQGDSAMYLCASSPPGLGNEQFFGPGTRLTVL.

This chain joins TRBV19 and TRBJ2-3, with D perhaps given as TRBD1 or TRBD2 (5 bases each). The ends were cut back, 7 bases at V and 8 bases at J, with 25 bases in the middle. The CDR3 covers 16 residues. Germline V gene lookup returns CDR1 LNHDA and CDR2 SQIVND (reference sequence). The CDR3 region is CASTLSGAGGPPTQYF. The CDR3 DNA sequence: TGTGCCAGTACCCTGAGTGGGGCAGGAGGCCCCCCTACGCAGTATTTT.

The V gene is TRBV7-9, the J gene TRBJ1-4, with D maybe TRBD1 (6 bases). CDR3 size: 15 residues. Germline lookup yields CDR1 SEHNR and CDR2 FQNEAQ (reference sequence). With 1 base removed from V and 0 bases from J, the gap between germline ends came to 6 bases. The CDR3 spells CASSLGTATNEKLFF. CDR3 nucleotides: TGTGCCAGCAGCTTAGGGACAGCAACTAATGAAAAACTGTTTTTT.

This clonotype has a handful of counts. This chain joins TRBV6-2 or TRBV6-3 and TRBJ2-1; 7 bases match TRBD2. The ends lost 2 bases at V and 5 bases at J; junction bases unmatched: 9. The germline gives CDR1 MNHEY, CDR2 SVGEGT. The CDR3 has 16 amino acids. The CDR3 protein is CASSYNREDNNNEQFF. The CDR3 DNA reads as TGTGCCAGCAGTTACAATCGGGAGGATAATAACAATGAGCAGTTCTTC.

At least ten counts were recorded for this clonotype. The V call is TRBV28, the J call TRBJ1-5, with a possible D match to TRBD1 (6 bases). The ends were cut back, 2 bases at V and 3 bases at J, with 14 bases in the middle. The CDR3 has 16 residues. Germline V gene data show CDR1 as MDHEN and CDR2 as SYDVKM. The DNA of the CDR3 is TGTGCCAGCAGTTTAGACAGACAGGCCGCCAATCAGCCCCAGCATTTT. Protein product: CASSLDRQAANQPQHF. Filled out from reference TRBV28 and TRBJ1-5, the complete variable domain reads DVKVTQSSRYLVKRTGEKVFLECVQDMDHENMFWYRQDPGLGLRLIYFSYDVKMKEKGDIPEGYSVSREKKERFSLILESASTNQTSMYLCASSLDRQAANQPQHFGDGTRLSIL.

This clonotype has a count of ten or more. The V and J genes are TRBV7-2 and TRBJ2-3; 12 bases are shared with TRBD1. The V and J ends lost 1 base and 4 bases, in that order; junction bases with no gene match: 12. Germline V gives CDR1 SGHTA, CDR2 FQGNSA. The CDR3 contains 19 residues. Here the CDR3 reads CASSLGYGTGGARSDTQYF. The CDR3 coding sequence is TGTGCCAGCAGCTTAGGTTACGGGACAGGGGGCGCGCGGTCAGATACGCAGTATTTT. The complete variable domain, with remaining parts taken from reference TRBV7-2 and TRBJ2-3, reads GAGVSQSPSNKVTEKGKDVELRCDPISGHTALYWYRQSLGQGLEFLIYFQGNSAPDKSGLPSDRFSAERTGGSVSTLTIQRTQQEDSAVYLCASSLGYGTGGARSDTQYFGPGTRLTVL.

In its sample, this clonotype was seen once. The CDR3 DNA follows: TGTGCCAGCAGCTACACCCGACTAGCGGACGAGCAGTACTTC. It encodes CASSYTRLADEQYF. The chain employs TRBV13 and TRBJ2-7; 9 nucleotides align to TRBD2. The J segment lost 5 bases and the V segment lost 4 bases, leaving 6 bases of the junction unmatched. The CDR3 covers 14 residues. Germline V gives CDR1 PRHDT, CDR2 FYEKMQ (reference sequence).

This clonotype has at least ten counts. The genes are TRBV7-2 and TRBJ2-7; D not resolved. Per the germline V gene, CDR1 is SGHTA and CDR2 is FQGNSA. The V gene lost 1 base and the J gene lost 4 bases, with 14 bases spanning the gap. The CDR3 totals 15 residues. CDR3 DNA sequence: TGTGCCAGCAGCTTAGACCGGGTTGCTGGGTACGAGCAGTACTTC. It yields the protein CASSLDRVAGYEQYF. Supplemented by reference TRBV7-2 and TRBJ2-7, the full variable domain reads GAGVSQSPSNKVTEKGKDVELRCDPISGHTALYWYRQSLGQGLEFLIYFQGNSAPDKSGLPSDRFSAERTGGSVSTLTIQRTQQEDSAVYLCASSLDRVAGYEQYFGPGTRLTVT.

The chain is built from TRBV4-1 and TRBJ2-2; TRBD1 aligns across 7 bases. The CDR3 has 17 residues. Germline assignment: CDR1 MGHRA and CDR2 YSYEKL. V gave up 1 base and J gave up 1 base; unmatched junction bases: 6. This CDR3 is CASSQVGTVKNTGELFF. The CDR3 region has the DNA TGCGCCAGCAGCCAAGTCGGGACAGTTAAGAACACCGGGGAGCTGTTTTTT.